A single sample gave rise to the 31 T cell receptor beta chains below, sequenced in a study of control samples from healthy donors and cancer patients (dated by TCRdb to the early 2020s). Library creation used the immunoSEQ multiplex PCR assay. TCRdb's version of the immuneACCESS table is confined to in-frame rearrangements and falls short of the full clone set. An unresolved V gene accounts for under half of the shortfall where checked; the remainder is of unknown origin. This sample has about 84,000 clones in its table, and 65% to 90% of those were observed once. Jointly, the top ten make up about 9.9% of the sample. The source material was PBMCs. The receptors stem from a man between 60 and 75 years old with head and neck cancer.

The chain employs TRBV18 and TRBJ2-7, with D perhaps TRBD1 or TRBD2 (5 bases each). The length of the CDR3 is 15 residues. Germline assignment: CDR1 KGHSH and CDR2 LQKENI. V lost 0 bases, J lost 6 bases, and 15 bases lay in between. CDR3 nucleotide sequence: TGTGCCAGCTCACCACCGGCCAGGGTGGCGGGCGAGCAGTACTTC. Its translation: CASSPPARVAGEQYF.

V gene TRBV6-5 combines with J gene TRBJ1-2; D is undetermined. Deletions cut 5 bases from V and 2 bases from J, with 15 bases between. The CDR3 extends over 15 amino acids. Germline CDR1 and CDR2: MNHEY and SVGAGI. DNA of the CDR3: TGTGCCAGCAGTCCGAGGGCCAGTTCCAACTATGGCTACACCTTC. Its translation: CASSPRASSNYGYTF.

The V gene is TRBV20-1, the J gene TRBJ2-7, with 7 bases aligning to TRBD2. The CDR3 has 17 residues. Germline-derived CDR1 and CDR2 are DFQATT and SNEGSKA (reference sequence). Trimming removed 3 bases from V and 0 bases from J; junction bases left unmatched: 14. CDR3 sequence (DNA): TGCAGTGCTAGTGCGTCTAGCGGTCTAGTTTACTCCTACGAGCAGTACTTC. Its translation is CSASASSGLVYSYEQYF.

This sequence joins TRBV2 and TRBJ1-6; D possibly corresponds to TRBD1 (5 bases). With 6 bases removed from V and 5 bases from J, the gap between germline ends came to 14 bases. Germline-derived CDR1 and CDR2 are SNHLY and FYNNEI. The CDR3 is 15 residues long. The CDR3 sequence is CASSPGLSHNSPLHF. CDR3 coding DNA: TGTGCCAGCAGCCCGGGACTGAGCCATAATTCACCCCTCCACTTT.

The chain combines TRBV5-8 with TRBJ2-6; D unclear. This CDR3 is 16 amino acids long. Germline V gene lookup returns CDR1 SGHTS and CDR2 YDEGEE. V lost 1 base to trimming and J lost 0 bases, with 8 bases between them. CDR3 protein: CASSLLFRSGANVLTF. The CDR3 DNA reads TGTGCCAGCAGCTTGCTCTTCCGCTCTGGGGCCAACGTCCTGACTTTC.

In its sample, this clone was seen a few times. This sequence joins TRBV28 and TRBJ2-7, with D maybe TRBD2 (6 bases). CDR1 MDHEN and CDR2 SYDVKM come from the germline V gene. Trimming removed 3 bases from V and 7 bases from J, with 16 bases in between. CDR3 length: 14 residues. The CDR3 nucleotides read TGTGCCAGCAGTTTTGCGGGGTCCCAGAAAGAGCAGTACTTC. Protein product: CASSFAGSQKEQYF.

The chain is built from TRBV30 and TRBJ1-2, with unresolved D. V lost 3 bases and J lost 4, with 18 bases in between. The CDR3 consists of 15 residues. CDR1 GTSNPN and CDR2 SVGIG come from the germline V gene (reference sequence). The CDR3 region has the DNA TGTGCCTGGAGCAGGCAGACGGTCGGCGGCTATGGCTACACCTTC. Amino acids: CAWSRQTVGGYGYTF.

This clone occurred once. The chain is built from TRBV18 and TRBJ1-5; TRBD1 matches at 7 bases. CDR1 and CDR2 from the germline V gene are KGHSH and LQKENI. The CDR3 has 16 residues. Trimming removed 3 bases from V and 5 bases from J; junction bases left unmatched: 10. This CDR3 is CASSPGEGARDQPQHF. CDR3 bases: TGTGCCAGCTCACCGGGAGAGGGGGCGCGGGATCAGCCCCAGCATTTT.

This CDR3 is CASSPSGGGDQPQHF. In DNA, the CDR3 is TGTGCCAGCAGCCCCTCAGGGGGCGGGGATCAGCCCCAGCATTTT. V and J are TRBV3-1 (or the pseudogene TRBV3-2) and TRBJ1-5; 8 bases are a match to TRBD1. CDR1 LGHDT and CDR2 YNNKEL come from the germline V gene (reference sequence). The CDR3 consists of 15 residues. V lost 4 bases, J lost 5 bases, and 7 bases stayed unmatched.

This sequence joins TRBV27 and TRBJ1-2, with D tentatively TRBD1 (5 bases). The ends were cut back, 6 bases at V and 1 base at J, with 12 bases in the middle. Germline V CDR1 and CDR2: MNHEY, SMNVEV (reference sequence). This CDR3 has 14 amino acids. CDR3 nucleotides: TGTGCCAGCAGCTCCCAGGGTCTTAACTATGGCTACACCTTC. This encodes CASSSQGLNYGYTF.

CDR3 protein: CASSLGIQDQPQHF. Here the CDR3 DNA reads TGTGCCAGCAGCTTGGGAATCCAGGATCAGCCCCAGCATTTT. The gene calls are TRBV5-8 and TRBJ1-5; no definite D call. The CDR3 has 14 residues. Germline V gene data show CDR1 as SGHTS and CDR2 as YDEGEE. V dropped 0 bases and J dropped 5 bases, with 9 bases sitting between them.

This chain links TRBV19 with TRBJ1-2, with D uncertain. The CDR3 has 16 residues. CDR1 and CDR2 (germline): LNHDA, SQIVND (reference sequence). Trimming pared 2 bases from V and 4 bases from J, leaving 17 bases between. The CDR3, as DNA: TGTGCCAGTAGTATAAGAGATAAATTGAGCGGCTATGGCTACACCTTC. Protein: CASSIRDKLSGYGYTF.

The CDR3 DNA is TGTGCCAGCAGTTACGGGGGACAGGGGGCCTACGAGCAGTACTTC. The encoded protein is CASSYGGQGAYEQYF. The V gene is TRBV6-5, the J gene TRBJ2-7; 11 bases map to TRBD1. The length of the CDR3 is 15 residues. The trim removed 2 bases at V and 2 bases at J, leaving 2 bases unmatched. Germline V gene data show CDR1 as MNHEY and CDR2 as SVGAGI.

This chain uses TRBV5-6 with TRBJ2-7; the D gene is possibly TRBD1 (6 bases). The germline V gene has CDR1 SGHDT and CDR2 YYEEEE. Trimming shortened V by 1 base and J by 1 base, and 6 bases separated the two germline ends. This CDR3 is built from 13 residues. The CDR3 DNA reads as TGTGCCAGCAGCTTGACAGGGTCCTACGAGCAGTACTTC. Protein sequence: CASSLTGSYEQYF.

The V call is TRBV19, the J call TRBJ2-1; TRBD1 is a possible D gene (5 bases). The germline gives CDR1 LNHDA, CDR2 SQIVND (reference sequence). This CDR3 has 12 residues. Deletions cut 7 bases from V and 12 bases from J, with 16 bases between. CDR3: CASKVGAMRQFF. The CDR3 region has the DNA TGTGCCAGTAAAGTTGGGGCGATGAGGCAGTTCTTC.

The CDR3 nucleotides read TGCGCCAGCAGCTTGAACGGCCAGGTACTAACAGATACGCAGTATTTT. Amino acids: CASSLNGQVLTDTQYF. The rearrangement links TRBV5-1 to TRBJ2-3, with unresolved D. The CDR3 is made up of 16 amino acids. Trimming left V 1 base short and J 3 bases short, with 15 bases between. Germline loops: CDR1 SGHRS, CDR2 YFSETQ.

The CDR3 reads CASSPDRVGYTF. CDR3 DNA: TGTGCCAGCAGCCCGGACAGGGTCGGCTACACCTTC. The gene calls are TRBV14 and TRBJ1-2, with 8 bases matching TRBD1. Trimming at V came to 4 bases and at J to 8 bases, leaving 3 bases not matched to a gene. The CDR3 has 12 amino acids. Germline loops: CDR1 SGHDN, CDR2 FVKESK.

With regard to this clone: Other DNA sequences from this sample encode an identical CDR3 as well. V and J are TRBV3-1 (or the pseudogene TRBV3-2) and TRBJ1-1; D uncertain. CDR3 length: 19 residues. V lost 0 bases to trimming and J lost 1 base, with 21 bases between them. Looked up from germline, CDR1 is LGHDT and CDR2 is YNNKEL (reference sequence). Written as DNA, the CDR3 is TGTGCCAGCAGCCAAGATCTCTCGTTGTTCCGTTTGTCGAACACTGAAGCTTTCTTT. Its translation is CASSQDLSLFRLSNTEAFF.

The gene calls are TRBV6-5 and TRBJ1-5; D is unclear. V lost 9 bases and J 0 bases, leaving 3 bases between the germline ends. Germline V gene data show CDR1 as MNHEY and CDR2 as SVGAGI. The CDR3 loop spans 11 amino acids. The CDR3 protein is CASNSNQPQHF. For the CDR3, the DNA is TGTGCCAGTAATAGCAATCAGCCCCAGCATTTT.

V and J are TRBV7-9 and TRBJ1-1; D call uncertain. The CDR3 is 15 amino acids. Per the germline V gene, CDR1 is SEHNR and CDR2 is FQNEAQ (reference sequence). Trimming took 4 bases from V and 6 from J, leaving 18 bases between them. CDR3 residues: CASSSVPLNPSEAFF. The DNA for the CDR3 is TGTGCCAGCAGCTCGGTACCCCTGAATCCCTCTGAAGCTTTCTTT.

Remarks on this clone: One end of the junction fails to match germline, which may point to a read error. This chain uses TRBV20-1 with TRBJ1-6; tentatively, D is TRBD1 (5 bases). The CDR3 extends over 11 amino acids. CDR1 is DFQATT, CDR2 SNEGSKA, per germline (reference sequence). For the CDR3, the DNA is TGCAGTGCTGGAGGGCAGGGTTCTGTCTACTTT. This translates into CSAGGQGSVYF.

This clone was found once. The V gene is TRBV7-2, the J gene TRBJ2-3; 10 nucleotides line up with TRBD2. The CDR3 is 15 residues long. Per the germline V gene, CDR1 is SGHTA and CDR2 is FQGNSA. The trim removed 2 bases at V and 1 base at J, leaving 0 bases unmatched. This chain's CDR3 is CASSLTSGGTDTQYF. Written as DNA, the CDR3 is TGTGCCAGCAGCTTAACTAGCGGGGGCACAGATACGCAGTATTTT.

The chain recombines TRBV20-1 with TRBJ1-2, with D uncertain. The germline V gene encodes CDR1 DFQATT and CDR2 SNEGSKA (reference sequence). Trimming pared 1 base from V and 4 bases from J, leaving 4 bases between. The CDR3 spans 11 residues. CDR3 nucleotide sequence: TGCAGTGCTAGAGGGACCTATGGCTACACCTTC. Protein: CSARGTYGYTF.

This chain links TRBV12-3 or TRBV12-4 with TRBJ2-5; D unclear. Trimming removed 3 bases from V and 6 bases from J, with 8 bases in between. The CDR3 loop spans 12 amino acids. The CDR3 DNA reads as TGTGCCAGCAGTTTCCGGTCGCAGACCCAGTACTTC. This translates into CASSFRSQTQYF.

Turning to this clone: Additional DNA sequences in this sample encode the identical CDR3. The V and J genes are TRBV7-9 and TRBJ1-3; D is unclear. V was pared by 1 base and J by 2 bases, with 6 bases between. The CDR3 totals 14 residues. Germline values: CDR1 SEHNR, CDR2 FQNEAQ (reference sequence). The CDR3 DNA sequence: TGTGCCAGCAGCTTAGAGGGCACTGGAAACACCATATATTTT. The encoded protein is CASSLEGTGNTIYF.

The chain joins TRBV7-8 to TRBJ2-7; 7 bases line up with TRBD2. Losses at the gene ends were 0 bases for V and 2 bases for J; bases not matched to a gene: 1. The CDR3 is made up of 14 amino acids. Per the germline V gene, CDR1 is SGHVS and CDR2 is FQNEAQ. The CDR3, as DNA: TGTGCCAGCAGCTTAGCGGGAGGGCCCTACGAGCAGTACTTC. The encoded protein is CASSLAGGPYEQYF.

V is TRBV5-1 and J is TRBJ1-2, with D perhaps matching TRBD1 (5 bases). The V gene lost 0 bases and the J gene lost 7 bases, with 10 bases spanning the gap. Germline V gene lookup returns CDR1 SGHRS and CDR2 YFSETQ. The length of the CDR3 is 13 residues. CDR3 region: CASSLEGTGGYTF. The CDR3 DNA follows: TGCGCCAGCAGCTTGGAGGGGACGGGTGGCTACACCTTC.

The chain couples TRBV7-2 to TRBJ2-7; 7 bases fit TRBD2. The CDR3 is 14 amino acids. V shed 5 bases and J 4 bases; nucleotides not matched to a gene: 8. Germline V CDR1 and CDR2: SGHTA, FQGNSA. CDR3 sequence (DNA): TGTGCCAGCAGCACCTCCGGGAGGAGGTACGAGCAGTACTTC. Translated, it gives CASSTSGRRYEQYF.

This clone appeared once. The CDR3 loop reads CASSPYRTTSYNEQFF. DNA of the CDR3: TGTGCCAGCAGCCCCTACCGAACAACCTCCTACAATGAGCAGTTCTTC. V and J are TRBV5-4 and TRBJ2-1; no reliable D call. This CDR3 is 16 amino acids long. Germline values: CDR1 SGHNT, CDR2 YYREEE (reference sequence). Trimming removed 4 bases at V and 0 bases at J, with 14 bases between.

This chain connects TRBV27 to TRBJ1-2; 10 bases agree with TRBD1. Trimming at V came to 6 bases and at J to 4 bases, leaving 2 bases not matched to a gene. This CDR3 is built from 13 residues. Germline CDR1 reads MNHEY; CDR2 reads SMNVEV (reference sequence). The CDR3 nucleotides read TGTGCCAGCAGGGGGACAGGGGCCTATGGCTACACCTTC. It yields the protein CASRGTGAYGYTF.

This chain links TRBV5-1 with TRBJ2-5; D is uncertain. Trimming stripped 1 base from V and 4 bases from J, with 11 bases between. Germline CDR1 reads SGHRS; CDR2 reads YFSETQ. The CDR3 runs 14 residues. This CDR3 reads CASSLLARRETQYF. The CDR3 nucleotides are TGCGCCAGCAGCTTGTTAGCAAGGCGAGAGACCCAGTACTTC.